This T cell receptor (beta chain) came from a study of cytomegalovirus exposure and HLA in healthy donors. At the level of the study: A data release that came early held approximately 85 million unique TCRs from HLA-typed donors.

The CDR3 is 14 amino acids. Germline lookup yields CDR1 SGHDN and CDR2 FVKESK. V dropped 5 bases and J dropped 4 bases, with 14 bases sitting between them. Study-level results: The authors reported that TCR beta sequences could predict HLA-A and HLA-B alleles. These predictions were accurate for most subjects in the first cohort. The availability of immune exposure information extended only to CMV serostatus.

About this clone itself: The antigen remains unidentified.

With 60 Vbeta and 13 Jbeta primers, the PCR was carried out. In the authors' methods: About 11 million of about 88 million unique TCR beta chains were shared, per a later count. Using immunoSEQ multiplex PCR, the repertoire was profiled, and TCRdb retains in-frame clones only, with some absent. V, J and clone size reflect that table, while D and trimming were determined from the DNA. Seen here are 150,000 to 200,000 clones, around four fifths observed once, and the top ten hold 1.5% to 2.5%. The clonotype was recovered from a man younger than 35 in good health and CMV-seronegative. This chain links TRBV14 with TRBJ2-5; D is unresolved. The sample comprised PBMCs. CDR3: CASSGPVPGETQYF. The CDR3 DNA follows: TGTGCCAGCAGCGGCCCAGTTCCGGGAGAGACCCAGTACTTC.